What follows are 24 T cell receptor beta chains derived from one specimen sequenced in a study of cytomegalovirus exposure and HLA in healthy donors. Primers included in the PCR were 60 Vbeta and 13 Jbeta primers. Assay: immunoSEQ multiplex PCR; the TCRdb copy retains only in-frame clones and omits some. The sample records about 190,000 clones, 70% to 80% being singletons. The sample comprised PBMCs. The receptors stem from a woman aged 50 to 65 in good health and CMV-seronegative.

The chain has TRBV5-4 and TRBJ2-7; 11 nucleotides align to TRBD2. Unmatched junction bases numbered 6, after V lost 2 bases and J lost 8 bases. There are 14 residues in the CDR3. Germline V CDR1 and CDR2: SGHNT, YYREEE (reference sequence). DNA for the CDR3: TGTGCCAGCAGCTTACTAGCGGGAGACCTTCAGCAGTACTTC. It encodes CASSLLAGDLQQYF.

The chain couples TRBV6-1 to TRBJ1-5, with a weak D call TRBD1 (6 bases). The germline V and J ends were trimmed by 8 bases and 3 bases, with 17 bases remaining between them. The CDR3 is 15 amino acids. Germline assignment: CDR1 MNHNS and CDR2 SASEGT. The CDR3 is CASQPTTGTNQPQHF. Here the CDR3 DNA reads TGTGCCAGCCAACCGACGACAGGTACCAATCAGCCCCAGCATTTT.

The chain couples TRBV5-4 to TRBJ1-2, with TRBD1 matching over 8 bases. J was trimmed by 4 bases and V by 3 bases; bases with no gene match: 11. The length of the CDR3 is 16 residues. CDR1 and CDR2 from the germline V gene are SGHNT and YYREEE (reference sequence). The CDR3 here is CASSSEDRGRGYGYTF. CDR3 nucleotide sequence: TGTGCCAGCAGCTCCGAAGACAGGGGCAGGGGCTATGGCTACACCTTC.

CDR3 coding DNA: TGTGCCAGCAGCCGCACCCAAGCATTGACAGGGGATGGCTACACCTTC. Its protein product is CASSRTQALTGDGYTF. The chain carries TRBV9 and TRBJ1-2, with TRBD1 matching 8 bases. From germline, CDR1 is SGDLS and CDR2 YYNGEE. CDR3 length: 16 residues. V gave up 4 bases and J gave up 6 bases; unmatched junction bases: 14. The full variable domain, rest sourced from reference TRBV9 and TRBJ1-2, is DSGVTQTPKHLITATGQRVTLRCSPRSGDLSVYWYQQSLDQGLQFLIQYYNGEERAKGNILERFSAQQFPDLHSELNLSSLELGDSALYFCASSRTQALTGDGYTFGSGTRLTVV.

This clone came up a few times. The V and J genes are TRBV6-6 and TRBJ1-2; D is uncertain. This CDR3 has 13 residues. The V end was cut by 4 bases, the J end by 4 bases, with 10 bases between. CDR1 MNHNY and CDR2 SVGAGI come from the germline V gene (reference sequence). DNA of the CDR3: TGTGCCAGCAGTTCCCAGAATTTCTATGGCTACACCTTC. Its protein is CASSSQNFYGYTF.

The V call is TRBV5-1, the J call TRBJ2-3; 9 positions match TRBD2. CDR1 SGHRS and CDR2 YFSETQ come from the germline V gene. The CDR3 spans 15 residues. V lost 0 bases and J lost 6; bases outside the gene matches: 5. Written as DNA, the CDR3 is TGCGCCAGCAGCTTGGCTAGCGGGAATTTTGATACGCAGTATTTT. Its protein product is CASSLASGNFDTQYF.

The chain joins TRBV7-9 to TRBJ1-4, with a weak D call TRBD1 (5 bases). CDR3 length: 15 amino acids. Trimming cost V 5 bases and J 11 bases, with 21 bases left between them. From germline, CDR1 is SEHNR and CDR2 FQNEAQ (reference sequence). CDR3 nucleotides: TGTGCCAGCAGCCCCATCGGGACTGCTAACTGGAAACTGTTTTTT. Protein product: CASSPIGTANWKLFF.

In nucleotides, the CDR3 is TGCGCCAGCAGCTTCCCTAGCGGGGACCACGAGCAGTACTTC. It specifies CASSFPSGDHEQYF. V usage is TRBV5-1 and J usage is TRBJ2-7, with TRBD2 identical over 9 bases. The CDR3 has 14 residues. Germline CDR1 reads SGHRS; CDR2 reads YFSETQ. Losses at the gene ends were 2 bases for V and 5 bases for J; bases not matched to a gene: 5.

The chain uses TRBV6-5 and TRBJ2-1, with 10 bases matching TRBD2. Germline CDR1 is MNHEY and CDR2 is SVGAGI. The CDR3 has 15 residues. V lost 4 bases, J lost 6 bases, and 6 bases stayed unmatched. The CDR3 coding sequence is TGTGCCAGCAGTTCTAGCGGGAGTCGGAGCAATGAGCAGTTCTTC. Its protein product is CASSSSGSRSNEQFF.

The chain joins TRBV9 to TRBJ2-2; 11 nucleotides line up with TRBD2. The CDR3 is 16 amino acids. CDR1 and CDR2 from the germline V gene are SGDLS and YYNGEE. V gave up 4 bases and J gave up 2 bases; unmatched junction bases: 4. The CDR3 loop is CASSIRLAGNTGELFF. The CDR3 nucleotides are TGTGCCAGCAGCATCCGACTAGCGGGAAACACCGGGGAGCTGTTTTTT.

This clone has just one count. The chain uses TRBV6-6 and TRBJ1-2; TRBD1 aligns across 10 bases. The CDR3 spans 16 residues. The V gene's germline CDR1 is MNHNY and CDR2 SVGAGI (reference sequence). Trimming at V came to 6 bases and at J to 5 bases, leaving 12 bases not matched to a gene. The CDR3 DNA reads as TGTGCCAGCAGCGGGACAGGGGCCCTCAACATATATGGCTACACCTTC. Residues: CASSGTGALNIYGYTF.

This clone was seen a few times. The chain employs TRBV2 and TRBJ1-4; no definite D call. Germline V gene lookup returns CDR1 SNHLY and CDR2 FYNNEI. This CDR3 has 14 amino acids. Trimming left V 4 bases short and J 7 bases short, with 13 bases between. This CDR3 is CASSGSRSGEKLFF. CDR3 in DNA: TGTGCCAGCAGTGGATCCCGCTCAGGTGAAAAACTGTTTTTT.

This clone was counted a single time. The chain has TRBV7-3 and TRBJ2-1; 7 bases line up with TRBD1. In germline, CDR1 is SGHTA, CDR2 FQGTGA. CDR3 size: 15 residues. V lost 5 bases, J lost 6 bases, and 10 bases stayed unmatched. The CDR3, as DNA: TGTGCCAGCAGCCCAATGGGGACAGAGTTCAATGAGCAGTTCTTC. Translation gives CASSPMGTEFNEQFF.

This CDR3 is CASSQDTRGNEKLFF. CDR3 DNA sequence: TGCGCCAGCAGCCAGGACACCAGGGGGAATGAAAAACTGTTTTTT. This sequence joins TRBV4-3 and TRBJ1-4, with 7 bases identical to TRBD1. This CDR3 has 15 residues. Losses at the gene ends were 3 bases for V and 5 bases for J; bases not matched to a gene: 6. The germline V gene has CDR1 LGHNA and CDR2 YSLEER.

This clone was found a few times. Other DNA sequences in this specimen translate into the identical CDR3. The genes are TRBV5-4 and TRBJ2-7, with 9 bases that match TRBD1. The CDR3 is 14 amino acids. V lost 4 bases, J lost 3 bases, and 5 bases stayed unmatched. In germline, CDR1 is SGHNT, CDR2 YYREEE (reference sequence). The CDR3, as DNA: TGTGCCAGCAGCCCGGGACAGGGAGGCTACGAGCAGTACTTC. This translates into CASSPGQGGYEQYF.

This chain connects TRBV7-9 to TRBJ1-2; 7 bases agree with TRBD1. Per the germline V gene, CDR1 is SEHNR and CDR2 is FQNEAQ (reference sequence). The V gene end was trimmed by 5 bases and the J gene end by 2 bases; junction bases not matched to a gene: 8. This CDR3 region has 15 residues. CDR3 loop: CASSRGTTGNYGYTF. Written as DNA, the CDR3 is TGTGCCAGCAGCCGGGGGACGACAGGGAACTATGGCTACACCTTC.

The genes are TRBV5-1 and TRBJ1-4, with 8 bases fitting TRBD1. CDR3 length equals 13 residues. Germline V gene sequence: CDR1 SGHRS, CDR2 YFSETQ. After removal of 7 bases from V and 4 bases from J, the junction contained 3 bases not matched to a gene. CDR3 loop: CASSDRVNEKLFF. CDR3 coding DNA: TGCGCCAGCTCGGACAGGGTTAATGAAAAACTGTTTTTT.

This sequence joins TRBV9 and TRBJ2-2; 10 bases are shared with TRBD2. This CDR3 comprises 18 residues. V lost 0 bases to trimming and J lost 7 bases; unmatched junction nucleotides: 12. Germline V gives CDR1 SGDLS, CDR2 YYNGEE. This chain's CDR3 is CASSVEVDSGGIVGELFF. CDR3 coding DNA: TGTGCCAGCAGCGTAGAGGTGGATAGCGGGGGGATTGTCGGGGAGCTGTTTTTT.

This clone was recorded a few times. The chain links TRBV4-3 to TRBJ2-7; the match to TRBD1 covers 10 bases. The CDR3 totals 17 residues. The germline gives CDR1 LGHNA, CDR2 YSLEER. V was pared by 5 bases and J by 2 bases, with 12 bases of the junction left unmatched. The CDR3 region has the DNA TGCGCCAGCAGCGAAATGATCGGGACAGGGGTAACCTACGAGCAGTACTTC. The encoded protein is CASSEMIGTGVTYEQYF.

This sequence joins TRBV19 and TRBJ1-6, with TRBD1 as a possible D gene (6 bases). Per the germline V gene, CDR1 is LNHDA and CDR2 is SQIVND (reference sequence). The CDR3 is 14 amino acids. Deletions cut 6 bases from V and 8 bases from J, with 14 bases between. DNA of the CDR3: TGTGCCAGTAGCCCGAGGGGGATGGATTCACCCCTCCACTTT. Translated, it gives CASSPRGMDSPLHF.

The V gene is TRBV6-5, the J gene TRBJ2-5; 11 positions agree with TRBD1. The DNA matches TRBJ2-7 better at its end, which makes the J call doubtful. Germline V gene data show CDR1 as MNHEY and CDR2 as SVGAGI. The length of the CDR3 is 14 residues. The CDR3, as DNA: TGTGCCAGCAGGTCCGGGACAGGGGGCTACGAGCAGTACTTC. This translates into CASRSGTGGYEQYF.

This sequence joins TRBV9 and TRBJ1-3, with 9 bases lining up with TRBD1. CDR1 is SGDLS and CDR2 is YYNGEE in the germline V gene. Unmatched junction bases numbered 12, after V lost 4 bases and J lost 7 bases. The CDR3 consists of 16 residues. In nucleotides, the CDR3 is TGTGCCAGCAGCTCCCAGGGGACAGGGTTAGCGAACACCATATATTTT. It codes for CASSSQGTGLANTIYF.

With regard to this clone: A junction end diverges from the germline sequence, so it may reflect a read error. The J gene is TRBJ2-1, the V gene TRBV7-7; no reliable D call. Germline CDR1 is SSHAT and CDR2 is FNYEAQ (reference sequence). CDR3 length: 15 residues. The CDR3, as DNA: TGTGCTAGCAGCTTGGGTGACTTAAACTACAATGAGCAGTTCTTC. Protein sequence: CASSLGDLNYNEQFF.

This clone was seen more than once but under ten times. V usage is TRBV6-1 and J usage is TRBJ2-3; 8 bases match TRBD1. The CDR3 totals 17 residues. Per the germline V gene, CDR1 is MNHNS and CDR2 is SASEGT. V lost 3 bases to trimming and J lost 1 base; unmatched junction nucleotides: 9. The CDR3 DNA reads as TGTGCCAGCAGTGAGCGCGTCCTGGGACAGGGCACAGATACGCAGTATTTT. It encodes CASSERVLGQGTDTQYF.